Sequencing of this T cell receptor (beta chain) was carried out in a study of shared T cell receptors in the human thymus (TCRdb year 2021). With respect to the entire study: The study examined how self-reactive, shared T-cell receptor alpha chains are generated in the human thymus.

Library creation used the immunoSEQ multiplex PCR assay. TCRdb re-hosts the immuneACCESS table, in-frame sequences only. Its copies lack some clones; in the studies checked, an unresolved V gene accounts for under half of them, and the cause for the rest is not known. The sample table lists just under 550,000 clones, about 80% of them with a count of one. Of the sample, more than 0.01% is held by the ten largest clones. Note on this clone: The antigen it recognizes is unknown. No much larger clonotype is one base removed from it; base qualities were not supplied.

These same records also appear under a second study, on human thymus T cells. As the second paper documents: The donors were immunologically healthy infants in Finland who had open corrective cardiac surgery for congenital heart defects. Thymus tissue was collected as surgical resects that were removed during corrective cardiac surgery. V and J gene segment usage appeared biased in both thymic and peripheral blood repertoires. The related research reported highly overlapping thymic TCR repertoires among unrelated individuals. TCR alpha and beta repertoires from about eight infant thymus samples and four related peripheral blood samples were characterized in the study. Donor ages ranged from about 6 to 244 days, and the cohort comprised six or seven male and two female infants. Thymocytes were freed from the tissue by mechanical means and kept at -70 degrees C as pellets of roughly 8.5-31 million cells. Genomic DNA was extracted from frozen cell pellets with a QIAsymphony instrument. TCRB and TCRAD loci were amplified from a standardized quantity of quality-controlled genomic DNA using the immunoSEQ multiplex PCR assay. The V(D)J region was spanned by amplicons of a length sufficient to cover the CDR3 and to identify V and J genes. The commercial immunoSEQ service was used to sequence amplicons on an Illumina platform. Primer bias and sequencing errors were corrected as previously described, and TCRAD and TCRB were defined on the basis of the IMGT database. Repertoires were analysed with immunoSEQ Analyzer 3.0 and VDJTools, covering basic statistics, V/J segment usage, diversity estimates, rarefaction and pairwise overlap. Chao1, ChaoE, Efron-Thisted, Shannon and inverse Simpson indices were used to estimate diversity, which was also estimated on datasets down-sampled to the smallest sample. For repertoire overlap, CDR3 nucleotide sequence, V gene and J gene had to match strictly, and clustering was done by Jaccard-based multidimensional scaling. Thymus samples yielded on average around 850,000 unique TCRB clonotypes, compared with roughly 76,000 from blood samples.

This receptor was identified in a boy younger than two with a congenital heart defect. Donor details come from another sample of the same person, matched by shared clones. Sequenced material: thymocytes.

CDR3 reads: CASSSIRREALWAKNIQYF. The DNA sequence follows: TGTGCCAGCAGTTCGATTAGGCGGGAGGCGCTCTGGGCCAAAAACATTCAGTACTTC. The chain was built from TRBV27 and TRBJ2-4, with TRBD2 matching 8 junction bases. Its CDR3 holds 19 amino acids, cysteine through phenylalanine. The only DNA kept is the CDR3, 57 bases in frame from the first base. Reading the germline V gene (reference sequence) gives CDR1 MNHEY and CDR2 SMNVEV. Unmatched junction bases come to 15, with V trimmed by 4 bases and J by 1 base.